Listed here is a single TCR beta chain. The data belong to a study of human T cells and chemical hapten exposure. Study information: Predominantly women, the patients had alopecia areata, totalis or universalis. It was small differences in pooled library volume that mainly caused per-sample TCR yields to vary.

TCRdb reanalysed the RACE reads using MiXCR and keeps one entry per CDR3 protein. The data show roughly 72,000 distinct CDR3 sequences, 9% to 12% seen once. Trimming cost V 5 bases and J 2 bases, with 22 bases left between them. The CDR3 totals 17 residues. Germline CDR1 is SGHAT and CDR2 is FQNNGV. Time point noted: patch test 1, 2 weeks after DPC sensitization. The treatment here: therapeutic diphenylcyclopropenone sensitization with weekly scalp DPC. The TCR sequence derives from a woman in her fifties or sixties with alopecia areata. Some clones in this sample may be carry-over from other donors' samples. The V call is TRBV11-2, the J call TRBJ2-7, with D perhaps TRBD1 (5 bases). The source material was whole blood, sampled in connection with sensitization to the hapten diphenylcyclopropenone (DPC). In nucleotides, the CDR3 is TGTGCCAGCAGCCAACCCTCCCAGGGCGCTCTCACCTACGAGCAGTACTTC. It yields the protein CASSQPSQGALTYEQYF.